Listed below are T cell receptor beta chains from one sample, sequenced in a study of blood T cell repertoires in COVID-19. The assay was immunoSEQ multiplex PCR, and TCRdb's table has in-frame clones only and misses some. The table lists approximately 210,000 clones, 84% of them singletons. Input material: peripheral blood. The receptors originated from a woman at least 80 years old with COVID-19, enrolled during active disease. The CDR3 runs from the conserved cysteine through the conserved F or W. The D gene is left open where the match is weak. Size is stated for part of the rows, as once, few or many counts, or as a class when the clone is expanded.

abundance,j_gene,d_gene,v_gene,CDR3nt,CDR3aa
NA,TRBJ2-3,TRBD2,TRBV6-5,TGTGCCAGCAGACGCACTAGCGGGGGGGCAGATACGCAGTATTTT,CASRRTSGGADTQYF
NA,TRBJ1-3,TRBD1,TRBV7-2,TGTGCCAGCAGCTTGCTGGGCAGGGGGATCGGAAACACCATATATTTT,CASSLLGRGIGNTIYF
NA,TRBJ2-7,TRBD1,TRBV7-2,TGTGCCAGCAGCTCAAGACAGGGGGCCGGGCACGAGCAGTACTTC,CASSSRQGAGHEQYF
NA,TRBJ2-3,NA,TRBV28,TGTGCCAGCAGTCAACGGGGGAGTGATACGCAGTATTTT,CASSQRGSDTQYF
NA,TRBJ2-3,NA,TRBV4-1,TGCGCCAGCAGCCCCCAGTGGAGTAACACAGATACGCAGTATTTT,CASSPQWSNTDTQYF
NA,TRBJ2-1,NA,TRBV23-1,TGCGCCAGCAGTCAATCTGTCGGGGGGCCGAGGAATGAGCAGTTCTTC,CASSQSVGGPRNEQFF
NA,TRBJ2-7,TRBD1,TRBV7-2,TGTGCCAGCAGCCTTGGGAGACAGGGTTCCCTCTACGAGCAGTACTTC,CASSLGRQGSLYEQYF
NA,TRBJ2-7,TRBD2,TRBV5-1,TGCGCCAGCAGCTTGGCCGGTAGCGGGGGAACCTACGAGCAGTACTTC,CASSLAGSGGTYEQYF
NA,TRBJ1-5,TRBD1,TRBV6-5,TGTGCCAGCAGAGAGACAGGGGGCAATCAGCCCCAGCATTTT,CASRETGGNQPQHF
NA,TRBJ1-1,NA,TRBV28,TGTGCCAGCAGTTTACCGGACAGACTGAACACTGAAGCTTTCTTT,CASSLPDRLNTEAFF
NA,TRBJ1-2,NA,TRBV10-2,TGCGCCAGCAGTGAGCGAGGTACCTATGGCTACACCTTC,CASSERGTYGYTF
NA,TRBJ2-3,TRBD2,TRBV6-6,TGTGCCAGCAGACCGGGACTAGCGGGGGATACGCAGTATTTT,CASRPGLAGDTQYF
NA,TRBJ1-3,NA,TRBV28,TGTGCCAGCATAGCAGGGTCGTCTGGAAACACCATATATTTT,CASIAGSSGNTIYF
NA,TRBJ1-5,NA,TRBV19,TGTGCCAGTAGTATGGACAAATCCTTCAATCAGCCCCAGCATTTT,CASSMDKSFNQPQHF
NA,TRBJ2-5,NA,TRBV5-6,TGTGCCAGCAGCCCCCGAGGACAAGAGACCCAGTACTTC,CASSPRGQETQYF
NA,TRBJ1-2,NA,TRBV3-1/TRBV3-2,TGTGCCAGCAGCCCCCCTAGGCCCACAGGGCTCTACACCTTC,CASSPPRPTGLYTF
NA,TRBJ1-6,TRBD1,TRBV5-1,TGCGCCAGCAGCCTGGACAGGGCATATAATTCACCCCTCCACTTT,CASSLDRAYNSPLHF
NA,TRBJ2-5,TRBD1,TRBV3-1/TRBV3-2,TGTGCCAGCAGACGGGACAGGGCGGGAGAGACCCAGTACTTC,CASRRDRAGETQYF
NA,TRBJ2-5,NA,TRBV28,TGTGCCAGCAGTGGGACTCTAACATGGGAGACCCAGTACTTC,CASSGTLTWETQYF
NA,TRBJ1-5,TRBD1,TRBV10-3,TGTGCCATCAAGGCGGGACAGGGCGAAAATCAGCCCCAGCATTTT,CAIKAGQGENQPQHF
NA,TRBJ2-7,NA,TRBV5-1,TGCGCCAGCAGCTTGGAGTCAGGATACTACGAGCAGTACTTC,CASSLESGYYEQYF
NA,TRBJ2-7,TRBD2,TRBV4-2,TGTGCCAGCAGCCGAAGCGGGGGGTCTGACTACGAGCAGTACTTC,CASSRSGGSDYEQYF
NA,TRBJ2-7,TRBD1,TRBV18,TGTGCCAGCTCACCTGGGACAGGGTCAGGTCGGCAGTACTTC,CASSPGTGSGRQYF
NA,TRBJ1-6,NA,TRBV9,TGTGCCAGCAGCGTAGACGTACAGGGAGTTCGCCTCCACTTT,CASSVDVQGVRLHF
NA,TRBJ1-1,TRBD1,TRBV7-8,TGTGCCAGCAGCTCGAGGGCGGAGACAGGGCACAACACTGAAGCTTTCTTT,CASSSRAETGHNTEAFF
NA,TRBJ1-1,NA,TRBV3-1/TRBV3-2,TGTGCCAGCAGCCAAGGACTGGGGGCGCCCACTGAAGCTTTCTTT,CASSQGLGAPTEAFF
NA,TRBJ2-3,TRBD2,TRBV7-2,TGTGCCAGCAGCCTTAGCGGGTATAGCACAGATACGCAGTATTTT,CASSLSGYSTDTQYF
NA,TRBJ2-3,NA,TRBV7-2,TGTGCCAGCAGTCCCCCAGGACTTAATACGCAGTATTTT,CASSPPGLNTQYF
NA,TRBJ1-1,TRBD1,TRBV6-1,TGTGCCAGCAGTGATTGGACAGGGATGGCTTTCTTT,CASSDWTGMAFF
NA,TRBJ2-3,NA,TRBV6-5,TGTGCCAGCAGTTACGGAGGGCGCGGCACAGATACGCAGTATTTT,CASSYGGRGTDTQYF
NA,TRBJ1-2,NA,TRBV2,TGTGCCAGCAGTCCAGAAATTAACTATGGCTACACCTTC,CASSPEINYGYTF
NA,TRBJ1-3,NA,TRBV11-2,TGTGCCAGCAGCTTCGGTCGAGAAGGAAACACCATATATTTT,CASSFGREGNTIYF
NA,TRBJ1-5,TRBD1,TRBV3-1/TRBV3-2,TGTGCCAGCAGCCAGGGACAGGGGGCTTATAGCAATCAGCCCCAGCATTTT,CASSQGQGAYSNQPQHF
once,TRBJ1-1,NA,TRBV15,TGTGCCACCAGCAGAGATAACGGTGAAGCTTTCTTT,CATSRDNGEAFF
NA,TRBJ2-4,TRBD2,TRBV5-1,TGCGCCAGCAGCCCGGGGGGATCAGCCAAAAACATTCAGTACTTC,CASSPGGSAKNIQYF
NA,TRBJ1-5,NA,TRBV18,TGTGCCAGCTCACCGGGGGTGCAGGGGCTGCAAAGCAATCAGCCCCAGCATTTT,CASSPGVQGLQSNQPQHF